This T cell receptor (beta chain) was identified in a study of OX40 agonist ivuxolimab in advanced cancers. For the wider study: The costimulatory receptor OX40 (CD134) was targeted by ivuxolimab, a fully human IgG2 agonistic monoclonal antibody. Intravenous ivuxolimab was administered to patients every 2 weeks at six dose levels: 0.01, 0.1, 0.3, 1.5, 3 and 10 mg/kg. Of the approximately 53 patients in dose escalation, about 20 had hepatocellular carcinoma, about 15 had melanoma, 9 had renal cell carcinoma and 9 had head and neck cancer. In the dose-escalation cohort, roughly four fifths of patients were male, and the mean age was approximately 60 years, with a range of roughly 23 to 85. Prior anti-PD-1, anti-PD-L1 or anti-CTLA-4 therapy was permitted, and checkpoint inhibitors had been received by less than 45% of dose-escalation patients. Partial responses were achieved by three dose-escalation patients, of whom one had hepatocellular carcinoma and two had cutaneous melanoma. The purpose of peripheral TCRbeta sequencing was to test whether ivuxolimab changed TCR sequence diversity and led to clonal T-cell expansion. The paper covers the monotherapy dose-escalation part of the phase I ivuxolimab trial, which included N = 52 patients. Broad study findings and their caveats: On average, CD8+ T cells showed more expanded clones than CD4+ T cells after ivuxolimab. Low levels of normalized T-cell clonal expansion were also seen in some patients who did not respond. The antigen specificity of the peripheral T cells that underwent clonal expansion was not determined. At doses from 0.1 to 3.0 mg/kg, clonal expansion was seen in both CD4+ and CD8+ blood T cells between baseline and week 6. In the 0.1-3.0 mg/kg groups, partial responders had among the lowest normalized peripheral clonal expansion, particularly in CD8+ T cells.

Worth noting for this clone: What this receptor recognizes is not known. No qualities accompany the bases; no much larger clone lies one base away.

To sequence the TCRbeta CDR3 region, genomic DNA was isolated from the sorted cells. The immunoSEQ Assay was used for sequencing of TCRbeta CDR3 regions. TCRdb holds this immuneACCESS table with in-frame rearrangements only. Some clones are missing; in checked studies, unresolved V genes explain under half, and the rest has no known cause. This sample holds 75,000 to 90,000 clones; 92% were observed only once. Jointly, the top ten make up over 0.6% of the sample. Including the terminal cysteine and phenylalanine, the CDR3 comprises 14 residues. The DNA shown is the 42-base CDR3, in frame from base 1. CDR1 and CDR2 are read off the germline V gene as SGHRS and YFSETQ. Here V drops 0 bases and J drops 8 bases, and the junction holds 1 base not matched to any gene. Patients with a history of autoimmune disease or receiving systemic immunosuppression were excluded from the trial. Peripheral blood for TCR sequencing was drawn from every dose cohort at baseline, at cycle 4 day 1 and at cycle 7 day 1. The samples were taken from a phase I, first-in-human, multicenter, open-label dose-escalation trial of ivuxolimab. The trial enrolled adults with locally advanced or metastatic head and neck squamous cell, hepatocellular, melanoma or renal cell carcinoma. CD4+ and CD8+ T cells were sorted separately from peripheral blood before TCR sequencing.

Recombination linked TRBV5-1 to TRBJ1-4; TRBD1 fits 10 bases in the junction. The sequencing used CD4+ or CD8+ T cells sorted from blood, collected in a trial of the OX40 agonist ivuxolimab. This TCR derives from an adult with an advanced solid tumor such as melanoma, head and neck, liver or kidney cancer. The CDR3 protein is CASSLGTGGEKLFF. The bases are TGCGCCAGCAGCTTGGGGACAGGGGGAGAAAAACTGTTTTTT.